This T cell receptor (beta chain) appears in the sequencing data of a study of response to subunit inactivated influenza vaccine. This clonotype was detected only a few times. Its target is not known. In TCRdb, the RT-PCR reads were re-called with MiXCR into one record per CDR3 protein. The table lists approximately 200,000 distinct CDR3 sequences, approximately 15% of them singletons. Study conclusions and caveats: Seasonal influenza vaccination, on each occasion, was suggested by the authors to recruit few new T cells.

This specimen was CD8+ T cells sorted from PBMCs, taken 4 to 6 days after vaccination. This sequence was found in a man aged 45-65 years who received an inactivated influenza vaccine.

The CDR3 sequence is CSARDVRDTAYEQYF. In DNA form, the CDR3 reads TGCAGTGCTAGAGATGTCCGGGACACAGCCTACGAGCAGTACTTC. This sequence joins TRBV20-1 and TRBJ2-7; D might be TRBD1 (6 bases). Germline CDR1 and CDR2: DFQATT and SNEGSKA (reference sequence). The CDR3 runs 15 residues. Trimming pared 0 bases from V and 2 bases from J, leaving 14 bases between.